The entry below gives a single TCR beta chain sequence along with its context. What it recognizes is unknown. Deletions cut 0 bases from V and 3 bases from J, with 18 bases between. This CDR3 has 18 amino acids. Germline values: CDR1 LGHNA, CDR2 YSLEER. This sample stems from a study of cytomegalovirus exposure and HLA in healthy donors. General observations from the study: The dataset shows that most TCR sequences were rare, while some public TCRs occurred in many donors.

The table came from immunoSEQ multiplex PCR; TCRdb's copy has only in-frame clones and leaves some out. Among over 200,000 clones, 85% to 90% were seen once, and the ten largest hold about 2.7%. The sequencing input was PBMCs. J is TRBJ1-5 and V is TRBV4-3; the D is unclear. The clonotype was recovered from a woman between 18 and 29 years old in good health and CMV-seronegative. This CDR3 is CASSQERVRVSLNQPQHF. The CDR3 nucleotides are TGCGCCAGCAGCCAAGAGAGGGTACGGGTATCGCTCAATCAGCCCCAGCATTTT.